Included here is one T cell receptor (beta chain) sequence, with context. No antigen is known for it. Sequencing ends 3 residues short of the CDR3 end; the germline J gene provides the rest. The sample originates from a study of Tregs in tolerant kidney transplant recipients. Overall study results and limits: Findings come from small patient numbers and require larger validation.

TCRdb's copy holds only in-frame clones and misses some; the assay was immunoSEQ multiplex PCR. Here the sample table reports 30,000 or so clones. This CDR3 is 14 amino acids long. Germline V gives CDR1 GTSNPN, CDR2 SVGIG (reference sequence). The germline V and J ends were trimmed by 2 bases and 7 bases, with 15 bases remaining between them. This sequence originates from a human donor who received a combined kidney and bone marrow transplant. The specimen was CD8+ T cells from blood, collected before the transplant. This chain connects TRBV30 to TRBJ1-5; a weak D match, TRBD1 (6 bases). The chain's CDR3 is CAWSLTGPRQPQHF. CDR3 DNA (partial): TGTGCCTGGAGTCTTACAGGGCCCCGCCAGCCC.